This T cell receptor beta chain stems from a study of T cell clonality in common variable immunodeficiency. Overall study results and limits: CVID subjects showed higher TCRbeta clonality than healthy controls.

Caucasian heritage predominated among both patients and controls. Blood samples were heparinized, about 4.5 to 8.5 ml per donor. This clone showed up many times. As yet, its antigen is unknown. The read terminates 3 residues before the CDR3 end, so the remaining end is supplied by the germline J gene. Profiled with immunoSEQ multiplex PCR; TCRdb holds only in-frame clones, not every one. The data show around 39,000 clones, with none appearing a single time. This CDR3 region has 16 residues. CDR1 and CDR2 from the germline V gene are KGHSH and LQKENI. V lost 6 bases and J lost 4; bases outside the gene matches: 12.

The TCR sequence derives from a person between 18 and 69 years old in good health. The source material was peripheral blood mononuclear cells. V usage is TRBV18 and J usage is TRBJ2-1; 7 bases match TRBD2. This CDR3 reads CASSQSPGGGYNEQFF. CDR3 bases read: TGTGCCAGCTCCCAGAGTCCTGGGGGGGGTTACAATGAG.